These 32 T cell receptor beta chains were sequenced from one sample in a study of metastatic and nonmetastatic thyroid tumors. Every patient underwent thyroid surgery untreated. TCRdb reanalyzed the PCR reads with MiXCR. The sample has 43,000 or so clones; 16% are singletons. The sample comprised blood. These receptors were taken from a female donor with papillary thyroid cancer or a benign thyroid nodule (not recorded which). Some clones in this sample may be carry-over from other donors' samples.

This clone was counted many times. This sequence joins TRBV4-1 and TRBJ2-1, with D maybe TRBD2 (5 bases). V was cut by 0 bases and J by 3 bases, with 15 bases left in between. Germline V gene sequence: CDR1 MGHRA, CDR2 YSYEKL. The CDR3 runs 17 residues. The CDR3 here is CASSQDAPSGNYNEQFF. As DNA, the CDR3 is TGCGCCAGCAGCCAAGATGCACCAAGCGGAAACTACAATGAGCAGTTCTTC.

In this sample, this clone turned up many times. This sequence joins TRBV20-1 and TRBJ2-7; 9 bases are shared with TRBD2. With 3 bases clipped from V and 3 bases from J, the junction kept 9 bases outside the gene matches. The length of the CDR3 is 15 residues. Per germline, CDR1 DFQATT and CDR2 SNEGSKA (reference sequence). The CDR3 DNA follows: TGCAGTGCTAGCAAAAAAAGACTAGCGGTCTACGAGCAGTACTTC. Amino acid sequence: CSASKKRLAVYEQYF.

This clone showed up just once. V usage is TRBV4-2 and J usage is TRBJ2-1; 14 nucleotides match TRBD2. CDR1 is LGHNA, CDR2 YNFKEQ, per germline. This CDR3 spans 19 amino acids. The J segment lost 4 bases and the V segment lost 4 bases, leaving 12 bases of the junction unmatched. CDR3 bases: TGTGCCAGCAGCCCACCGGGACTAGCGGGAGCCATGTCTTACAATGAGCAGTTCTTC. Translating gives CASSPPGLAGAMSYNEQFF.

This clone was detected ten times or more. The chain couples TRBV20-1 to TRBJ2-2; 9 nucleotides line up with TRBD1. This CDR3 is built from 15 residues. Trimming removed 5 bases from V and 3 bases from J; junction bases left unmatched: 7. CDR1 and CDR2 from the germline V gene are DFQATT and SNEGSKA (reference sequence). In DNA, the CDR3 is TGCAGTGCTCCTGGACAGGGGATTTACACCGGGGAGCTGTTTTTT. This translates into CSAPGQGIYTGELFF.

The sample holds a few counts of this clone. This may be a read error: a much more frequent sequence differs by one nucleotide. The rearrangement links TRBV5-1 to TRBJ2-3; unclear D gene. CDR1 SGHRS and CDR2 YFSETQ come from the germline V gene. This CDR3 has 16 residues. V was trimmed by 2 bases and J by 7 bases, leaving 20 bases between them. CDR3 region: CASSFVDRHLVYTQYF. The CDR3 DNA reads TGCGCCAGCAGCTTTGTAGACCGACACCTGGTATATACGCAGTATTTT.

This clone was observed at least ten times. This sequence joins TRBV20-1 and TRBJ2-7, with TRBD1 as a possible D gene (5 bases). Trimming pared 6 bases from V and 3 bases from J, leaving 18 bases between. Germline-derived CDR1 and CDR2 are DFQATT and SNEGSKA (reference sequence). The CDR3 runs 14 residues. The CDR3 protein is CSARPRQGIYEQYF. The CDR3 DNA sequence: TGCAGTGCCCGGCCTAGGCAGGGAATCTACGAGCAGTACTTC.

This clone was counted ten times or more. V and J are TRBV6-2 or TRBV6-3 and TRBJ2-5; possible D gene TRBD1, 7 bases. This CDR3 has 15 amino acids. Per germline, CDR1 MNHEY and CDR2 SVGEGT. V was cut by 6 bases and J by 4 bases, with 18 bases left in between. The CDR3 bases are TGTGCCAGCAGCGACCCTCACCAGGGGGGAGAGACCCAGTACTTC. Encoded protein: CASSDPHQGGETQYF.

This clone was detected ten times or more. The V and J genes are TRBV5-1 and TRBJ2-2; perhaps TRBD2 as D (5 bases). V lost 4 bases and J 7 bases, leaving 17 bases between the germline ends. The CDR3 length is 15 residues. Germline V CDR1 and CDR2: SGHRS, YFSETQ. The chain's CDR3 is CASSLRTEISGELFF. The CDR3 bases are TGCGCCAGCAGCCTTAGGACTGAAATAAGCGGGGAGCTGTTTTTT.

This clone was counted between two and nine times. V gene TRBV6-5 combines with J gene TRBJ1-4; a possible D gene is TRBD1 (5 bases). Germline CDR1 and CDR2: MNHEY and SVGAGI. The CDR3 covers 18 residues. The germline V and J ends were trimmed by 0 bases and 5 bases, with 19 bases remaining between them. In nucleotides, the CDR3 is TGTGCCAGCAGTTACTCAATCTATGGCAGGGTAGCCAATGAAAAACTGTTTTTT. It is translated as CASSYSIYGRVANEKLFF.

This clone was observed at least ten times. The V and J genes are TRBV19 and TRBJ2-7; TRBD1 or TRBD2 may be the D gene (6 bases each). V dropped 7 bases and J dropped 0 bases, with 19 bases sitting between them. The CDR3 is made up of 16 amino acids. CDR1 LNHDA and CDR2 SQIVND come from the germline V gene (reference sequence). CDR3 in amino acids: CASTSAGHQSSYEQYF. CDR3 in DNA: TGTGCCAGTACCTCGGCGGGACACCAGAGCTCCTACGAGCAGTACTTC.

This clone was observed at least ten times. CDR3 in amino acids: CASSLARSGTEAFF. In DNA form, the CDR3 reads TGCGCCAGCAGCTTGGCGAGGTCTGGCACTGAAGCTTTCTTT. The chain is built from TRBV5-1 and TRBJ1-1; D remains unclear. Germline lookup yields CDR1 SGHRS and CDR2 YFSETQ. With 0 bases removed from V and 4 bases from J, the gap between germline ends came to 10 bases. The CDR3 is made up of 14 amino acids. Full variable domain (missing parts from reference TRBV5-1 and TRBJ1-1): KAGVTQTPRYLIKTRGQQVTLSCSPISGHRSVSWYQQTPGQGLQFLFEYFSETQRNKGNFPGRFSGRQFSNSRSEMNVSTLELGDSALYLCASSLARSGTEAFFGQGTRLTVV.

The CDR3 protein is CASSPPAGRSGANVLTF. CDR3 DNA: TGTGCCAGCAGTCCACCGGCAGGGAGGTCTGGGGCCAACGTCCTGACTTTC. This chain joins TRBV27 and TRBJ2-6; tentatively, D is TRBD2 (6 bases). The length of the CDR3 is 17 residues. Germline CDR1 MNHEY, CDR2 SMNVEV (reference sequence). Trimming cost V 5 bases and J 1 base, with 15 bases left between them. Using reference TRBV27 and TRBJ2-6 for the parts outside the CDR3, the full variable domain is EAQVTQNPRYLITVTGKKLTVTCSQNMNHEYMSWYRQDPGLGLRQIYYSMNVEVTDKGDVPEGYKVSRKEKRNFPLILESPSPNQTSLYFCASSPPAGRSGANVLTFGAGSRLTVL.

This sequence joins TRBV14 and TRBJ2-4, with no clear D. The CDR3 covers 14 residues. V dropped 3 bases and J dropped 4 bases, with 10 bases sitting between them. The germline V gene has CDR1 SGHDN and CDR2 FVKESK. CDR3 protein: CASSQIGDKNIQYF. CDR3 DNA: TGTGCCAGCAGCCAGATTGGGGATAAAAACATTCAGTACTTC. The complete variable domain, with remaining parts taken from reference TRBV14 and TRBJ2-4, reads EAGVTQFPSHSVIEKGQTVTLRCDPISGHDNLYWYRRVMGKEIKFLLHFVKESKQDESGMPNNRFLAERTGGTYSTLKVQPAELEDSGVYFCASSQIGDKNIQYFGAGTRLSVL.

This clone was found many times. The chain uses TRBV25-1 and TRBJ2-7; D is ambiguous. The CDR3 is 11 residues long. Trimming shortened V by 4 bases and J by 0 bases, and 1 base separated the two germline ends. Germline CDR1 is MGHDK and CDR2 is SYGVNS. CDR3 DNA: TGTGCCAGCAGTGCCTCCTACGAGCAGTACTTC. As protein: CASSASYEQYF.

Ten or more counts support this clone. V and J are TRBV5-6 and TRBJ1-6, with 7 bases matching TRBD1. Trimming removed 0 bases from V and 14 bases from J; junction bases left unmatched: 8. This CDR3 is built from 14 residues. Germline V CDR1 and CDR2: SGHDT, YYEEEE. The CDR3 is CASSLDRGYFTLHF. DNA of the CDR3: TGTGCCAGCAGCTTGGACAGGGGCTACTTCACCCTCCACTTT.

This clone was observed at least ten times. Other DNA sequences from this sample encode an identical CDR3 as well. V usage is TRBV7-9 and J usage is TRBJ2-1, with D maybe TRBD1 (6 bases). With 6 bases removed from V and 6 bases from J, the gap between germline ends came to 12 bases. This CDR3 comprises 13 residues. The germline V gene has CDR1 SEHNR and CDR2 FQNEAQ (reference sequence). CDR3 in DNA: TGTGCCAGCAGGCATACACAGGGCAATGAGCAGTTCTTC. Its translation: CASRHTQGNEQFF.

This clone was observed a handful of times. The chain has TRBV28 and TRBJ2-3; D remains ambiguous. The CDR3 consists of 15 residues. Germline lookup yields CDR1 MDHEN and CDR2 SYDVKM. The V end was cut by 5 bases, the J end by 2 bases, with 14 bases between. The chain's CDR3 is CASSPRWAYTDTQYF. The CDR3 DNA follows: TGTGCCAGCAGTCCAAGGTGGGCGTACACAGATACGCAGTATTTT.

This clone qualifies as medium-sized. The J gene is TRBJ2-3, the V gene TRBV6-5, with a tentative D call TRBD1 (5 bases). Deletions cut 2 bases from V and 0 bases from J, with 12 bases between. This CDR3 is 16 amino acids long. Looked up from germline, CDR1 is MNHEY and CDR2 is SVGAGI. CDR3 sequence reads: CASSYGGAPSTDTQYF. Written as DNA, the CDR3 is TGTGCCAGCAGTTACGGTGGGGCTCCTAGCACAGATACGCAGTATTTT.

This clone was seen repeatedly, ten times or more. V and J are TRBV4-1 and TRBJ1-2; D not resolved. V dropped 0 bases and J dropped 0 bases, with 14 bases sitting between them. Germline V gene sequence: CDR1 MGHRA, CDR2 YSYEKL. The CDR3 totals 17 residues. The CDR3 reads CASSQDRAGPTNYGYTF. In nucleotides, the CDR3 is TGCGCCAGCAGCCAAGATCGAGCTGGTCCCACTAACTATGGCTACACCTTC.

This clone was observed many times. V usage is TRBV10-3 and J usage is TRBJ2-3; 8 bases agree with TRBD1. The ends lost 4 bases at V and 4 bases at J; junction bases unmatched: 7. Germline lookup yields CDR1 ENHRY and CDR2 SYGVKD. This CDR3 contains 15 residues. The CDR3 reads CAISGRTGTPDTQYF. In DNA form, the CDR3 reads TGTGCCATCAGTGGGAGGACAGGGACACCAGATACGCAGTATTTT.

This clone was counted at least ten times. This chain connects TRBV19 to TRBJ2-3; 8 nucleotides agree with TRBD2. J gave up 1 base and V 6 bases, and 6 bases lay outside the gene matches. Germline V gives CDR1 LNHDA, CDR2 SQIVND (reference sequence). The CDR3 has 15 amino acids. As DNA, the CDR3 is TGTGCCAGTAGGAAGGGGCGGGAGGGCACAGATACGCAGTATTTT. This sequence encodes CASRKGREGTDTQYF.

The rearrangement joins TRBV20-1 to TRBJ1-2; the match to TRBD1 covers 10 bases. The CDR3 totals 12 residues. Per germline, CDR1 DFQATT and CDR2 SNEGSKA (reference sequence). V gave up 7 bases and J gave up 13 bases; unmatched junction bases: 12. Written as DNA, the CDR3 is TGCAGTGTCCCAGGACAGGGGGGAAAGTTCACCTTC. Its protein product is CSVPGQGGKFTF.

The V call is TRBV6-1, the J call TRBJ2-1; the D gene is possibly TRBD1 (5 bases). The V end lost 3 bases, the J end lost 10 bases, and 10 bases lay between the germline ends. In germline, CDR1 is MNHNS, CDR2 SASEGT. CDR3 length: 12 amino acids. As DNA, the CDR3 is TGTGCCAGCAGTGAGGGGCAGAAAGAGCAGTTCTTC. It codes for CASSEGQKEQFF.

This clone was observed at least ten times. Here the CDR3 DNA reads TGCAGCGTTTCCGACAGGGCATATGAGCAGTTCTTC. Residues: CSVSDRAYEQFF. The rearrangement links TRBV29-1 to TRBJ2-1; 7 nucleotides line up with TRBD1. This CDR3 spans 12 amino acids. The germline V gene encodes CDR1 SQVTM and CDR2 ANQGSEA. Losses at the gene ends were 5 bases for V and 8 bases for J; bases not matched to a gene: 6.

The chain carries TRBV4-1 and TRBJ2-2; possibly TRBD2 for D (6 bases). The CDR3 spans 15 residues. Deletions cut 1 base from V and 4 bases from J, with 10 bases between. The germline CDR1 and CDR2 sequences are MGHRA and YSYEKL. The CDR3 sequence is CASSQGISGTGELFF. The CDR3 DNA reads TGCGCCAGCAGCCAAGGGATTAGCGGCACCGGGGAGCTGTTTTTT.

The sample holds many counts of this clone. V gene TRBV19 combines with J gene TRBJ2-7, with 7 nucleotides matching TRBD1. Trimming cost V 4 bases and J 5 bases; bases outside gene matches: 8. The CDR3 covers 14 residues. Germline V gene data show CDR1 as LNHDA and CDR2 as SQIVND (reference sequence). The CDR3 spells CASSRQGREHEQYF. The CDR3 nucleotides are TGTGCCAGTAGTAGACAGGGAAGAGAGCACGAGCAGTACTTC.

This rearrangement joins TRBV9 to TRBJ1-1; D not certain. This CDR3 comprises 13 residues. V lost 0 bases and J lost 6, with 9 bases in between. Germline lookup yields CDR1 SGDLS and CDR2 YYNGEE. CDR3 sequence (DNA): TGTGCCAGCAGCGTAGATACGCGGGCTGAAGCTTTCTTT. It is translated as CASSVDTRAEAFF.

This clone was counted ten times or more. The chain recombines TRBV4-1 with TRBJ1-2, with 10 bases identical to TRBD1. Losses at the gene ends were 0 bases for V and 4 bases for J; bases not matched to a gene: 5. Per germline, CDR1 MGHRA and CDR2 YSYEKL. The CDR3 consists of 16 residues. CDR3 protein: CASSQDFWTGGYGYTF. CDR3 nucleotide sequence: TGCGCCAGCAGCCAAGATTTCTGGACAGGGGGCTATGGCTACACCTTC.

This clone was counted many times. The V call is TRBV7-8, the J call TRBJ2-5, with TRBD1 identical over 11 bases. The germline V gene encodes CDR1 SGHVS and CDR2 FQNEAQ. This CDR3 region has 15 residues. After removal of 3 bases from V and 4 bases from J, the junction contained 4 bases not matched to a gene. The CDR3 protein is CASSLRTGGLETQYF. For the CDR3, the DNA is TGTGCCAGCAGCTTGAGGACAGGGGGCCTAGAGACCCAGTACTTC.

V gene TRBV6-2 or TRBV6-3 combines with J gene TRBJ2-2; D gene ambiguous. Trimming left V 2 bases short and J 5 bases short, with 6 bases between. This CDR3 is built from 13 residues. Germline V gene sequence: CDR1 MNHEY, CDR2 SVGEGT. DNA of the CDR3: TGTGCCAGCAGTTACCAGGAAACCGGGGAGCTGTTTTTT. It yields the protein CASSYQETGELFF.

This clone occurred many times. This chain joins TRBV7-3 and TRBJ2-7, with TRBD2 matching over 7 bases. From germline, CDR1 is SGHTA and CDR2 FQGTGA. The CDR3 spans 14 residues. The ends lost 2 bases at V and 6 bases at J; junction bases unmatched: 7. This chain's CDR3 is CASSLSGPGGEQYF. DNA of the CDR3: TGTGCCAGCAGCTTATCTGGGCCGGGGGGCGAGCAGTACTTC.

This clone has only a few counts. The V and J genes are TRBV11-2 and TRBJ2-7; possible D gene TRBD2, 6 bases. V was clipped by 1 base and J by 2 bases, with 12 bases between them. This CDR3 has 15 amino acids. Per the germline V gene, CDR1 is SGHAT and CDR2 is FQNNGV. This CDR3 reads CASSLVGSKAYEQYF. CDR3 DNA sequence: TGTGCCAGCAGCTTAGTCGGGAGTAAGGCCTACGAGCAGTACTTC.